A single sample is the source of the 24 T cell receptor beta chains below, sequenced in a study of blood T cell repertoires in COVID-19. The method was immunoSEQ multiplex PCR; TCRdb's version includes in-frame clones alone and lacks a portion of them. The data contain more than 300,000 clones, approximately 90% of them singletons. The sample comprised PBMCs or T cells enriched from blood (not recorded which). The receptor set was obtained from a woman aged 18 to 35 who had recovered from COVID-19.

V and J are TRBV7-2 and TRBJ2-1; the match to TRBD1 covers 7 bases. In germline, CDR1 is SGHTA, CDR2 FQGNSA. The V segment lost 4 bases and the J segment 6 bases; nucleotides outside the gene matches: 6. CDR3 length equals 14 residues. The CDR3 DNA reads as TGTGCCAGCAGCTCCCCGGGACAGATCAATGAGCAGTTCTTC. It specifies CASSSPGQINEQFF. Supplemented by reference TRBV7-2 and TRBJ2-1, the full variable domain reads GAGVSQSPSNKVTEKGKDVELRCDPISGHTALYWYRQSLGQGLEFLIYFQGNSAPDKSGLPSDRFSAERTGGSVSTLTIQRTQQEDSAVYLCASSSPGQINEQFFGPGTRLTVL.

CDR3 coding DNA: TGTGCCAGCAGCTTCAGGGGTGGGGATAATTCACCCCTCCACTTT. Protein product: CASSFRGGDNSPLHF. The rearrangement uses TRBV7-9 and TRBJ1-6; tentative D call: TRBD1 (6 bases). V was shortened by 3 bases and J by 5 bases, with 11 bases between the two germline ends. Germline V gives CDR1 SEHNR, CDR2 FQNEAQ (reference sequence). The CDR3 totals 15 residues.

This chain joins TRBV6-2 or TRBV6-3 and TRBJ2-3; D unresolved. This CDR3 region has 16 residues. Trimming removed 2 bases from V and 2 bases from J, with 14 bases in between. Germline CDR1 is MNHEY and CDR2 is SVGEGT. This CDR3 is CASSYMTGGNTDTQYF. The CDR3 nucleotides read TGTGCCAGCAGTTACATGACCGGCGGTAACACAGATACGCAGTATTTT.

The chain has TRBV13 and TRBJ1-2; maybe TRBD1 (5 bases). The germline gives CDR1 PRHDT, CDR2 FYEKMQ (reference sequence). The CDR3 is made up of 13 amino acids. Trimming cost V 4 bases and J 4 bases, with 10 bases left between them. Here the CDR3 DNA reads TGTGCCAGCAGCTCCACGGGGGTCTATGGCTACACCTTC. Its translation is CASSSTGVYGYTF.

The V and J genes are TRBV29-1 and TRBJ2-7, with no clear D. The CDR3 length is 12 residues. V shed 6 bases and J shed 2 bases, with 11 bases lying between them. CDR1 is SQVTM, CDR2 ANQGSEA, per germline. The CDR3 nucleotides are TGCAGCGTCCTCTCGGCGGCCTACGAGCAGTACTTC. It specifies CSVLSAAYEQYF.

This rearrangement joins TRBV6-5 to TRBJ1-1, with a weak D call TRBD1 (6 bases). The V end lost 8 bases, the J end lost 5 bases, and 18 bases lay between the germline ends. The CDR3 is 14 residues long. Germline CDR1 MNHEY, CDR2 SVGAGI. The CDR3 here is CASGGPSRGTEAFF. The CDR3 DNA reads TGTGCCAGCGGGGGCCCGTCGAGAGGAACTGAAGCTTTCTTT.

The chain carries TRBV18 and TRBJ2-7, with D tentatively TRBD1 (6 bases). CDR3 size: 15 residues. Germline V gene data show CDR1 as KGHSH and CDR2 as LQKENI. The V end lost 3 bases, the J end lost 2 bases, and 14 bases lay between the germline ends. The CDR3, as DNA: TGTGCCAGCTCACCCAACTTACAGGGTACCTACGAGCAGTACTTC. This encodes CASSPNLQGTYEQYF.

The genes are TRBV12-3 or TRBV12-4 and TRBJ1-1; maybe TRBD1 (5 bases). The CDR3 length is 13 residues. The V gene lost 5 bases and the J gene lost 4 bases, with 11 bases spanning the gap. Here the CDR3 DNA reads TGTGCCAGCAGTCGATCAGGGCCCACTGAAGCTTTCTTT. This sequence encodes CASSRSGPTEAFF.

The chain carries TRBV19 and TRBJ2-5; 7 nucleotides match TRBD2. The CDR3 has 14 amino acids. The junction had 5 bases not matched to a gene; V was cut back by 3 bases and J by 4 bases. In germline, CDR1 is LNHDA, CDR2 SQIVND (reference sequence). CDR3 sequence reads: CASSIDWGGETQYF. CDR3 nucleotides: TGTGCCAGTAGTATTGATTGGGGGGGAGAGACCCAGTACTTC.

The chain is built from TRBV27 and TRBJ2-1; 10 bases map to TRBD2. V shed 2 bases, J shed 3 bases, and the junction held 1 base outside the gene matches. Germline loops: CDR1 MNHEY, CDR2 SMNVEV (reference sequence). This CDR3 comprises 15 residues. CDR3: CASSLERGGYNEQFF. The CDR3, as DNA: TGTGCCAGCAGTTTAGAGCGGGGGGGCTACAATGAGCAGTTCTTC.

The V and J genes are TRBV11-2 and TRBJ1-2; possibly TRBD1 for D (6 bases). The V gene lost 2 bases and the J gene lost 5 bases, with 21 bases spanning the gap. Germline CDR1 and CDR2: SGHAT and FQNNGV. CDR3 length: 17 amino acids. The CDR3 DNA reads TGTGCCAGCAGCTTATATCAGATAGACAGTCAGGGGTATGGCTACACCTTC. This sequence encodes CASSLYQIDSQGYGYTF.

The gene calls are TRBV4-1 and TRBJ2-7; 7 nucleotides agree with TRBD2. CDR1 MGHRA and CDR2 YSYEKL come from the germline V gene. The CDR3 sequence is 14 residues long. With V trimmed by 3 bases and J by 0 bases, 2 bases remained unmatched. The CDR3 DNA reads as TGCGCCAGCAGCCACAGCGGGAACTCCTACGAGCAGTACTTC. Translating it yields CASSHSGNSYEQYF.

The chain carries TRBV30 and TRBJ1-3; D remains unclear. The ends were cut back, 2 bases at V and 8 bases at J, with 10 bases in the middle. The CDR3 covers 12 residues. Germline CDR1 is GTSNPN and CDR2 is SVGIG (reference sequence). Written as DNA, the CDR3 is TGTGCCTGGAGTATGGACTGGGACACCATATATTTT. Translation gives CAWSMDWDTIYF.

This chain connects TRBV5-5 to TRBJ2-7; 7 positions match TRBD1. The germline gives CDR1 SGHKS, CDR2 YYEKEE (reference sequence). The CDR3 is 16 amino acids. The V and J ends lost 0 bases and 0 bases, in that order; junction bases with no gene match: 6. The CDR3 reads CASSLAPDRVSYEQYF. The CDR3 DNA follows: TGTGCCAGCAGCTTGGCCCCCGACAGGGTCTCCTACGAGCAGTACTTC.

Here the CDR3 DNA reads TGTGCCAGCAGGAGCAGGGCTCGTTCACCCCTCCACTTT. Translation gives CASRSRARSPLHF. The rearrangement links TRBV6-5 to TRBJ1-6; possible D gene TRBD1, 5 bases. The V end was cut by 6 bases, the J end by 9 bases, with 12 bases between. The germline CDR1 and CDR2 sequences are MNHEY and SVGAGI. This CDR3 is 13 amino acids long.

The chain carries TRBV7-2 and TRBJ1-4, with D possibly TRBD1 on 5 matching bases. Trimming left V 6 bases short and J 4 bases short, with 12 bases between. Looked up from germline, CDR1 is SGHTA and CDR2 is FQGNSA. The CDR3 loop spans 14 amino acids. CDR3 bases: TGTGCCAGCAGACCCGGACAACTTAATGAAAAACTGTTTTTT. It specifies CASRPGQLNEKLFF.

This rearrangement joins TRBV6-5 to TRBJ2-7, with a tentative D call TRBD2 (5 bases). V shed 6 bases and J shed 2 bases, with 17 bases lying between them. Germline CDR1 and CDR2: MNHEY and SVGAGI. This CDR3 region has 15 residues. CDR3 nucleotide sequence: TGTGCCAGCAGCGTCTTCAACGGAGGAACCTACGAGCAGTACTTC. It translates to CASSVFNGGTYEQYF.

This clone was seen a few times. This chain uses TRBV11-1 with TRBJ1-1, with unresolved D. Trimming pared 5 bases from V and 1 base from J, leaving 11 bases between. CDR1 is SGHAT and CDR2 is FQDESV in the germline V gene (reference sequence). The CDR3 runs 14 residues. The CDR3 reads CASSGPASNTEAFF. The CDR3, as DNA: TGTGCCAGCAGCGGGCCCGCCTCGAACACTGAAGCTTTCTTT.

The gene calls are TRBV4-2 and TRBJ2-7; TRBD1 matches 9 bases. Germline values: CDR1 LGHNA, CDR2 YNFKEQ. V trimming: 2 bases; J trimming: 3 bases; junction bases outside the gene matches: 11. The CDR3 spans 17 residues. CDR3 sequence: CASSQLQGTGTFYEQYF. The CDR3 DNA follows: TGTGCCAGCAGCCAACTCCAAGGGACAGGGACTTTCTACGAGCAGTACTTC.

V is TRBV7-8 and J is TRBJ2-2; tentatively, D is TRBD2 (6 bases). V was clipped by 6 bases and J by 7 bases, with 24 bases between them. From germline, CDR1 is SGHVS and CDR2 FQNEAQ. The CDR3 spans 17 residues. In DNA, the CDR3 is TGTGCCAGCAGGGTAATGGGAGCGGGCCAGGTCGACGGGGAGCTGTTTTTT. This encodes CASRVMGAGQVDGELFF.

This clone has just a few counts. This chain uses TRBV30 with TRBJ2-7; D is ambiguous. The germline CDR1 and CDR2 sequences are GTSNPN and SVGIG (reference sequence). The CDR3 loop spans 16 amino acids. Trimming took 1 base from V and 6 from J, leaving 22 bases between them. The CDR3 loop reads CAWSALNTGMSREQYF. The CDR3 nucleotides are TGTGCCTGGAGTGCCCTAAATACGGGTATGAGTCGCGAGCAGTACTTC.

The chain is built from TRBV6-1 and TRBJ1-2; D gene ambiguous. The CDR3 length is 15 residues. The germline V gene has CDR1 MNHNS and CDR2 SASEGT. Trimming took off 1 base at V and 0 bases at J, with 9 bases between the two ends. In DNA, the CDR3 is TGTGCCAGCAGTGAAGGGTCGGTGTCTAACTATGGCTACACCTTC. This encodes CASSEGSVSNYGYTF.

This CDR3 is CASSLGQAVGGYTF. For the CDR3, the DNA is TGTGCCAGCAGCTTGGGACAGGCAGTGGGGGGCTACACCTTC. This chain joins TRBV5-6 and TRBJ1-2; TRBD1 is a possible D gene (6 bases). From germline, CDR1 is SGHDT and CDR2 YYEEEE. This CDR3 has 14 amino acids. V lost 0 bases and J lost 8, with 14 bases in between.

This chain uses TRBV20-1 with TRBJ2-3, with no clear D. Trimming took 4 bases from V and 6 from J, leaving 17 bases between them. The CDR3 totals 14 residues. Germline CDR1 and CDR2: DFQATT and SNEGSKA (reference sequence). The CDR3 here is CSAIENTRLDTQYF. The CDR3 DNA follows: TGCAGTGCTATTGAAAATACCCGGTTGGATACGCAGTATTTT.